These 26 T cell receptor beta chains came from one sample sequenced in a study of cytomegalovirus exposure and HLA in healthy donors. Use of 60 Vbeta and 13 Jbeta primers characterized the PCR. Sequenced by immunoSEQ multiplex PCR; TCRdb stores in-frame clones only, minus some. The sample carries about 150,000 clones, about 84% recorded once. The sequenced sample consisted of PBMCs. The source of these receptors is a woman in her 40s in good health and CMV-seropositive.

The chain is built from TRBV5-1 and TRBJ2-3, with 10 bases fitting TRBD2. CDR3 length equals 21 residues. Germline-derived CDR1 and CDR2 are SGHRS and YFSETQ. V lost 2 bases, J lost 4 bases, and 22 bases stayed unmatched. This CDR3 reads CASSFGVAGSSSGSFPDTQYF. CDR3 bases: TGCGCCAGCAGCTTTGGGGTTGCCGGGAGTTCTAGCGGGAGTTTTCCAGATACGCAGTATTTT.

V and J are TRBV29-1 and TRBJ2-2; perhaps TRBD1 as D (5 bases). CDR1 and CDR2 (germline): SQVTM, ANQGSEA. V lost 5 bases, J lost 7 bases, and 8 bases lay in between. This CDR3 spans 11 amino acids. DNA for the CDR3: TGCAGCGTTCAGGGTGTCGGGGAGCTGTTTTTT. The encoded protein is CSVQGVGELFF.

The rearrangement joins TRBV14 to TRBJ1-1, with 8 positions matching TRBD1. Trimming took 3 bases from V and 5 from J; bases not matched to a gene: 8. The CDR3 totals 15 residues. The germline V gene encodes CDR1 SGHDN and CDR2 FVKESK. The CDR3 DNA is TGTGCCAGCAGCCAGCCTCGGACAGGGCGGACTGAAGCTTTCTTT. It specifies CASSQPRTGRTEAFF.

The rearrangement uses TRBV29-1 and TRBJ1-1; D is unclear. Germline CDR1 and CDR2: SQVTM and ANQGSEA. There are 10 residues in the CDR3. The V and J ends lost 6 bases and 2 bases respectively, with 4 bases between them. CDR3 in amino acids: CSVFNTEAFF. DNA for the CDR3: TGCAGCGTCTTTAACACTGAAGCTTTCTTT.

CDR3 protein: CASRRRGPNEQFF. DNA of the CDR3: TGTGCCAGCAGGCGCAGGGGGCCCAATGAGCAGTTCTTC. The chain is built from TRBV6-5 and TRBJ2-1; 8 bases are shared with TRBD1. In germline, CDR1 is MNHEY, CDR2 SVGAGI. The CDR3 totals 13 residues. V dropped 6 bases and J dropped 6; count of bases not matched to a gene: 4.

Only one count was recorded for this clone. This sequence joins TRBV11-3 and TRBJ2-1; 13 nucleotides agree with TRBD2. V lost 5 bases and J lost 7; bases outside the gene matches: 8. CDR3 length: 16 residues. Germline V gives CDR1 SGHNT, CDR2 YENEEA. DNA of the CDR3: TGTGCCAGCAGCGTTCTACTAGCGGGAGGGCCAAATGAGCAGTTCTTC. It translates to CASSVLLAGGPNEQFF.

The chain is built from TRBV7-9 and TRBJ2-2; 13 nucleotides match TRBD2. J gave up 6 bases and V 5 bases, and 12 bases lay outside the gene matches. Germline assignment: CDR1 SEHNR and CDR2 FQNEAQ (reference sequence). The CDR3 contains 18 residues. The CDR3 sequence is CASSQRTSGRLGPGELFF. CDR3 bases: TGTGCCAGCAGCCAACGGACTAGCGGGAGACTCGGGCCCGGGGAGCTGTTTTTT. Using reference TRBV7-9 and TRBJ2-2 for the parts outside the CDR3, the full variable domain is DTGVSQNPRHKITKRGQNVTFRCDPISEHNRLYWYRQTLGQGPEFLTYFQNEAQLEKSRLLSDRFSAERPKGSFSTLEIQRTEQGDSAMYLCASSQRTSGRLGPGELFFGEGSRLTVL.

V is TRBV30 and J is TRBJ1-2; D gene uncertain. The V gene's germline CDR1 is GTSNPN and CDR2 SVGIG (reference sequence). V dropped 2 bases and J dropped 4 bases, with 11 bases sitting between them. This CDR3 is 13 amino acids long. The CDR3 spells CAWSSSRGYGYTF. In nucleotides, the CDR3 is TGTGCCTGGAGTAGCTCCCGGGGCTATGGCTACACCTTC.

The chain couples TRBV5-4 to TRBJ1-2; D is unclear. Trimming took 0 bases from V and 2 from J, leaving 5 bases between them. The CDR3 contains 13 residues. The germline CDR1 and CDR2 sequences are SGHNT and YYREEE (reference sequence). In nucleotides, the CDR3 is TGTGCCAGCAGCTTGGCGGAGAACTATGGCTACACCTTC. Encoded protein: CASSLAENYGYTF.

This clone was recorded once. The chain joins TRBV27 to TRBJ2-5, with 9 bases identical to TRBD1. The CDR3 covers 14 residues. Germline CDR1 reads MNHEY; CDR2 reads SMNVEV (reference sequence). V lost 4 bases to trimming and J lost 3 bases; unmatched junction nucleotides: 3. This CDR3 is CASSSWTGEETQYF. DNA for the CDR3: TGTGCCAGCAGTTCATGGACAGGGGAAGAGACCCAGTACTTC.

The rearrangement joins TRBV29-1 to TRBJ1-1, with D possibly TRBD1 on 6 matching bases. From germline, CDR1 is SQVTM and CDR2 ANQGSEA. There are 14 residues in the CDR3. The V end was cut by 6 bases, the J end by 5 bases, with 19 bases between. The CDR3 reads CSVWEGGARTEAFF. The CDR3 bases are TGCAGCGTGTGGGAGGGGGGGGCGCGTACTGAAGCTTTCTTT.

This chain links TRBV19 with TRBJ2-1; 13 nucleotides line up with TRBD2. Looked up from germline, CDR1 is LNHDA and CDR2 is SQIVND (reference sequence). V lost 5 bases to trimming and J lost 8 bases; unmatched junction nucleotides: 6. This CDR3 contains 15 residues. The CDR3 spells CASSQLAGGPDEQFF. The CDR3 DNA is TGTGCCAGTAGTCAACTAGCGGGAGGGCCGGATGAGCAGTTCTTC.

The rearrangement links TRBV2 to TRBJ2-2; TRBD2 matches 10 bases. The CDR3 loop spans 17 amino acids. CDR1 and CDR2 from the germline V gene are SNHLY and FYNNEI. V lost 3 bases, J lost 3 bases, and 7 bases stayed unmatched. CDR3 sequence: CASSDPASGSYTGELFF. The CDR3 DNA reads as TGTGCCAGCAGTGATCCTGCTAGCGGGAGTTACACCGGGGAGCTGTTTTTT.

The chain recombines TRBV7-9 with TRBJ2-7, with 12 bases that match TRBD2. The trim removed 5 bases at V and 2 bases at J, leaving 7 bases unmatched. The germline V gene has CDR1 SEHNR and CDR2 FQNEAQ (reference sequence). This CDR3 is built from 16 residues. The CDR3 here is CASSKGLAGSTYEQYF. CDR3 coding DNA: TGTGCCAGCAGCAAGGGACTAGCGGGTTCTACCTACGAGCAGTACTTC. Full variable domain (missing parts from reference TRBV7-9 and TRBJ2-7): DTGVSQNPRHKITKRGQNVTFRCDPISEHNRLYWYRQTLGQGPEFLTYFQNEAQLEKSRLLSDRFSAERPKGSFSTLEIQRTEQGDSAMYLCASSKGLAGSTYEQYFGPGTRLTVT.

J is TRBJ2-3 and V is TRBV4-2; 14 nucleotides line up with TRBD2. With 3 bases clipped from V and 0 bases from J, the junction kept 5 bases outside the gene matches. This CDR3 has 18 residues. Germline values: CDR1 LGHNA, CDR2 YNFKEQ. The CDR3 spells CASSQTSGRASSTDTQYF. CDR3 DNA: TGTGCCAGCAGCCAGACTAGCGGGAGGGCCTCTAGCACAGATACGCAGTATTTT.

Written as DNA, the CDR3 is TGTGCCAGCAGCCCCAGGTTCTCCAGCACTGAAGCTTTCTTT. This gives the protein CASSPRFSSTEAFF. The rearrangement links TRBV25-1 to TRBJ1-1, with D unclear. V was shortened by 6 bases and J by 4 bases, with 15 bases between the two germline ends. Germline loops: CDR1 MGHDK, CDR2 SYGVNS. The CDR3 length is 14 residues.

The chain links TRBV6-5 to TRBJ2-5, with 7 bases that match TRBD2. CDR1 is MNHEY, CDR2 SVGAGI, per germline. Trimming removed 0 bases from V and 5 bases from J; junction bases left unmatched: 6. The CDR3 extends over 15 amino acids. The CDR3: CASSYSGLAAETQYF. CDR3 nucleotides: TGTGCCAGCAGTTACTCAGGCCTAGCGGCGGAGACCCAGTACTTC.

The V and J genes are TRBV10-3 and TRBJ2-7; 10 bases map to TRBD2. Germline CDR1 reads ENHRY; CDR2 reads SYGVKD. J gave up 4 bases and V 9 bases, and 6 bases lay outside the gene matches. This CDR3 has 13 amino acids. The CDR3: CAIASGSEYEQYF. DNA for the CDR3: TGTGCCATTGCTAGCGGGAGTGAGTACGAGCAGTACTTC.

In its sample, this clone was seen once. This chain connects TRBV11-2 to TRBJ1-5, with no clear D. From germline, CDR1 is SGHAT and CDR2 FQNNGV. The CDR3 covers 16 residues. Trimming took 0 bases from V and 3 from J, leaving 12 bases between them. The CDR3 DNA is TGTGCCAGCAGCTTAGATATAGGGAGAGTCAATCAGCCCCAGCATTTT. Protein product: CASSLDIGRVNQPQHF.

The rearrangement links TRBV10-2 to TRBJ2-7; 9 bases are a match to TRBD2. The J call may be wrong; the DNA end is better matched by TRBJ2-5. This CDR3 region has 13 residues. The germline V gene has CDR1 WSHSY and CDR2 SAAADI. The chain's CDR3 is CASSEPGLATQYF. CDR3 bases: TGCGCCAGCAGTGAGCCGGGACTAGCGACCCAGTACTTC.

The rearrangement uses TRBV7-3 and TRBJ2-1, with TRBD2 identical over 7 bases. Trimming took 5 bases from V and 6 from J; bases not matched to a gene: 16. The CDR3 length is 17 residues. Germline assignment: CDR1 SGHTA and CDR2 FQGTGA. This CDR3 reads CASSPTLSAGAGNEQFF. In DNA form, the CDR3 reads TGTGCCAGCAGCCCAACCCTCTCCGCGGGAGCCGGCAATGAGCAGTTCTTC.

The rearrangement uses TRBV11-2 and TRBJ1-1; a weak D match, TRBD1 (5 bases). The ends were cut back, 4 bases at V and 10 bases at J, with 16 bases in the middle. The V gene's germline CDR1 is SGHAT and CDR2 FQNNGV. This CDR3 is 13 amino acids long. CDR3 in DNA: TGTGCCAGCAGCTGGGAAAGGGGAGGTACAGCTTTCTTT. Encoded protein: CASSWERGGTAFF.

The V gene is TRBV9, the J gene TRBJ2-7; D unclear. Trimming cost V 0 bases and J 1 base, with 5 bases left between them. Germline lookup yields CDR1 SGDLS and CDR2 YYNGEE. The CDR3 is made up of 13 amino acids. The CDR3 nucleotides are TGTGCCAGCAGCGTAGAACAGTCCTACGAGCAGTACTTC. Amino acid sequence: CASSVEQSYEQYF.

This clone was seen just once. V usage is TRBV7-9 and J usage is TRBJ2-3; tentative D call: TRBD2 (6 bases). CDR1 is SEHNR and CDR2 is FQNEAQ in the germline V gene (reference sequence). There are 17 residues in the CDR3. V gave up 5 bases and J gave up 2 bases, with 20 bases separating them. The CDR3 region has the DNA TGTGCCAGCAGCGGGGGACCCCGCGGGAAGGACACAGATACGCAGTATTTT. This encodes CASSGGPRGKDTDTQYF.

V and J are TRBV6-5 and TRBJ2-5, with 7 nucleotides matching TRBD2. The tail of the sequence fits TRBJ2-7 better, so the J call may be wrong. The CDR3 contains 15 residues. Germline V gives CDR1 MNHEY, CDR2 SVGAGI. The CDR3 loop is CASRIGGGQSYEQYF. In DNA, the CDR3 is TGTGCCAGCAGAATTGGGGGAGGGCAAAGCTACGAGCAGTACTTC.

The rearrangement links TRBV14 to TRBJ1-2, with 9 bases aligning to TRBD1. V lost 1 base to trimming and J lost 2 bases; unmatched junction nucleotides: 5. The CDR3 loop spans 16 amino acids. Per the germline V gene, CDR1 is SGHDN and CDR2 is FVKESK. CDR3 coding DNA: TGTGCCAGCAGCCAAGGGACAGGGGTTACAAACTATGGCTACACCTTC. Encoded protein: CASSQGTGVTNYGYTF.